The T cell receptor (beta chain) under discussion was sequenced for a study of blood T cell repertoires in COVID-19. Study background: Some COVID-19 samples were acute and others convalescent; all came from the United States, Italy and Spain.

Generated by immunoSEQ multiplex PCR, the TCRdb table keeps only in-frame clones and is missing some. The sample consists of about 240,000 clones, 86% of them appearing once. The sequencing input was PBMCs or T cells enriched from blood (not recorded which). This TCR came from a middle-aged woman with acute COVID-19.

Here the CDR3 reads CASTYRLNTEAFF. DNA for the CDR3: TGCGCCAGCACCTACAGGTTGAACACTGAAGCTTTCTTT. The V gene is TRBV5-1, the J gene TRBJ1-1; a possible D gene is TRBD1 (5 bases). The CDR3 runs to 13 residues. Germline V gene sequence: CDR1 SGHRS, CDR2 YFSETQ. V was shortened by 6 bases and J by 0 bases, with 9 bases between the two germline ends.